This TCR beta chain originates from a study of blood T cells in healthy people across ages. Whole-study findings and limits: There were more naive CD4+ cells and higher diversity in long-lived donors than in aged donors. Naive and antigen-experienced cells were not separated, limiting conclusive comparison.

Points on this clonotype: The target antigen is unknown.

Through a sample-barcoded 5' primer and a J-beta primer mix, a second PCR was run for roughly 7 to 12 cycles. Individual samples furnished no less than 3 million CDR3-containing paired-end reads apiece. A single record per CDR3 protein comes from TCRdb applying MiXCR to the 5' RACE reads. The sample includes 850,000 to 950,000 distinct CDR3 sequences, 29% of them seen just once. Each of the donors had ten milliliters of peripheral blood drawn into EDTA-treated Vacutainer tubes. The junction had 7 bases not matched to a gene; V was cut back by 2 bases and J by 6 bases. This CDR3 is 15 amino acids long. Germline V gives CDR1 DFQATT, CDR2 SNEGSKA (reference sequence).

The sample comprised blood. The origin of this receptor is a woman older than 75 in good health. V and J are TRBV20-1 and TRBJ1-5; TRBD1 matches 10 bases. The CDR3 DNA reads as TGCAGTGCTAGATCGGGGGACAGGGGAATTCAGCCCCAGCATTTT. Amino acids: CSARSGDRGIQPQHF.